The 26 T cell receptor beta chains presented below share a single source sample, sequenced in a study of radiation and T cells in renal cell carcinoma. Time point defined: blood 2 weeks post-SBRT. The treatment: 15 Gy SBRT to primary tumor, nephrectomy 4 weeks later. The protocol was immunoSEQ multiplex PCR, while the TCRdb copy is restricted to in-frame clones and leaves out a portion. The sample holds 95,000 to 150,000 clones, 81% seen once. Specimen: blood, collected from a patient whose treatment included radiotherapy and nephrectomy. These receptors originate from a man aged 50 to 59 with renal cell carcinoma.

The CDR3 DNA sequence: TGTGCCAGCAGTTTATCTGTCAGGGCTTATAGGAACACTGAAGCTTTCTTT. Protein product: CASSLSVRAYRNTEAFF. The chain couples TRBV27 to TRBJ1-1; the D gene is possibly TRBD1 (5 bases). Between the trimmed V and J ends, which lost 0 bases and 1 base, there was a span of 15 bases. Germline loops: CDR1 MNHEY, CDR2 SMNVEV (reference sequence). This CDR3 is built from 17 residues.

The chain joins TRBV2 to TRBJ2-2, with D possibly matching TRBD2 (6 bases). Germline lookup yields CDR1 SNHLY and CDR2 FYNNEI. The CDR3 spans 14 residues. Trimming took off 4 bases at V and 5 bases at J, with 11 bases between the two ends. The CDR3 spells CASSGLVGTGELFF. DNA of the CDR3: TGTGCCAGCAGTGGACTAGTAGGGACCGGGGAGCTGTTTTTT.

This chain connects TRBV6-4 to TRBJ2-3, with 14 positions matching TRBD2. The length of the CDR3 is 14 residues. V gave up 5 bases and J gave up 8 bases; unmatched junction bases: 3. Germline values: CDR1 MRHNA, CDR2 SNTAGT. CDR3 bases: TGTGCCAGCAGTCTAGGGACTAGCGGGAGTACGCAGTATTTT. Residues: CASSLGTSGSTQYF.

This chain uses TRBV5-1 with TRBJ2-3, with 7 bases identical to TRBD2. V lost 4 bases and J lost 2; bases outside the gene matches: 7. Germline assignment: CDR1 SGHRS and CDR2 YFSETQ. The CDR3 spans 15 residues. CDR3 amino acids: CASSITTSFTDTQYF. The CDR3 DNA reads as TGCGCCAGCAGCATTACGACTAGCTTCACAGATACGCAGTATTTT. The entire variable domain, with the rest obtained from reference TRBV5-1 and TRBJ2-3, is as follows: KAGVTQTPRYLIKTRGQQVTLSCSPISGHRSVSWYQQTPGQGLQFLFEYFSETQRNKGNFPGRFSGRQFSNSRSEMNVSTLELGDSALYLCASSITTSFTDTQYFGPGTRLTVL.

The V and J genes are TRBV6-5 and TRBJ2-4; D is unclear. CDR1 and CDR2 (germline): MNHEY, SVGAGI. This CDR3 has 15 residues. Trimming removed 6 bases from V and 0 bases from J, with 12 bases in between. The chain's CDR3 is CASSSGGLAKNIQYF. The CDR3 coding sequence is TGTGCCAGCAGCTCCGGTGGGCTAGCCAAAAACATTCAGTACTTC.

The sample holds a few counts of this clone. This chain uses TRBV7-9 with TRBJ1-1; D is perhaps TRBD1 (5 bases). Looked up from germline, CDR1 is SEHNR and CDR2 is FQNEAQ (reference sequence). The CDR3 sequence is 17 residues long. Trimming shortened V by 0 bases and J by 0 bases, and 14 bases separated the two germline ends. CDR3 region: CASSLALTGSMNTEAFF. DNA for the CDR3: TGTGCCAGCAGCTTAGCGCTTACAGGCTCCATGAACACTGAAGCTTTCTTT. The full variable domain, rest sourced from reference TRBV7-9 and TRBJ1-1, is DTGVSQNPRHKITKRGQNVTFRCDPISEHNRLYWYRQTLGQGPEFLTYFQNEAQLEKSRLLSDRFSAERPKGSFSTLEIQRTEQGDSAMYLCASSLALTGSMNTEAFFGQGTRLTVV.

This chain links TRBV7-9 with TRBJ1-3, with D possibly matching TRBD1 (5 bases). Trimming removed 8 bases at V and 3 bases at J, with 17 bases between. In germline, CDR1 is SEHNR, CDR2 FQNEAQ (reference sequence). CDR3 length: 15 residues. The CDR3: CASPSSRDLGNTIYF. The CDR3 nucleotides are TGTGCCAGCCCCAGCTCCCGGGACCTTGGAAACACCATATATTTT.

The V gene is TRBV6-5, the J gene TRBJ2-3; D is possibly TRBD1 or TRBD2 (5 bases each). Trimming took off 5 bases at V and 4 bases at J, with 13 bases between the two ends. Germline V gene lookup returns CDR1 MNHEY and CDR2 SVGAGI. This CDR3 is 14 amino acids long. CDR3 bases: TGTGCCAGCAGTCAGGGAACGGAGGCAGATACGCAGTATTTT. It codes for CASSQGTEADTQYF.

The chain employs TRBV6-5 and TRBJ1-1; D gene ambiguous. Germline V gives CDR1 MNHEY, CDR2 SVGAGI. This CDR3 contains 13 residues. The V and J ends lost 6 bases and 3 bases respectively, with 11 bases between them. DNA of the CDR3: TGTGCCAGCAGGAGGATTAGGGACACTGAAGCTTTCTTT. Translating gives CASRRIRDTEAFF.

The chain couples TRBV14 to TRBJ2-2, with D possibly TRBD2 on 6 matching bases. V lost 0 bases to trimming and J lost 1 base, with 12 bases between them. Germline assignment: CDR1 SGHDN and CDR2 FVKESK. The CDR3 has 17 amino acids. In DNA form, the CDR3 reads TGTGCCAGCAGCCAAGACTTTGGAGGGTGGAACACCGGGGAGCTGTTTTTT. Residues: CASSQDFGGWNTGELFF.

This chain links TRBV27 with TRBJ1-2, with TRBD1 identical over 8 bases. Germline trimming cut 5 bases from V and 3 bases from J; bases unmatched to any gene: 5. Germline V gene sequence: CDR1 MNHEY, CDR2 SMNVEV (reference sequence). The CDR3 covers 14 residues. The CDR3 nucleotides are TGTGCCAGCAGTCCGCGACAGGGGTACTATGGCTACACCTTC. Translation gives CASSPRQGYYGYTF.

J is TRBJ2-1 and V is TRBV13; 11 nucleotides agree with TRBD2. This CDR3 region has 17 residues. The V gene end was trimmed by 2 bases and the J gene end by 2 bases; junction bases not matched to a gene: 5. Germline V gene lookup returns CDR1 PRHDT and CDR2 FYEKMQ (reference sequence). The CDR3 DNA reads as TGTGCCAGCAGCTTAACACGACTAGCGGGGACCTACAATGAGCAGTTCTTC. This codes for CASSLTRLAGTYNEQFF.

J is TRBJ2-5 and V is TRBV7-2; TRBD1 matches 9 bases. Unmatched junction bases numbered 9, after V lost 5 bases and J lost 5 bases. This CDR3 has 15 amino acids. Germline CDR1 SGHTA, CDR2 FQGNSA. CDR3 in amino acids: CASSEQGANGETQYF. CDR3 nucleotides: TGTGCCAGCAGCGAACAGGGGGCGAACGGGGAGACCCAGTACTTC.

The J gene is TRBJ2-7, the V gene TRBV30; D perhaps matches TRBD2 (5 bases). Germline assignment: CDR1 GTSNPN and CDR2 SVGIG (reference sequence). The V and J ends lost 1 base and 3 bases respectively, with 13 bases between them. The CDR3 consists of 14 residues. DNA of the CDR3: TGTGCCTGGAGTGGGGTTTCGGGGAGCTACGAGCAGTACTTC. It translates to CAWSGVSGSYEQYF.

This clone was counted a single time. The rearrangement uses TRBV18 and TRBJ1-2, with D possibly TRBD1 on 5 matching bases. The CDR3 totals 15 residues. Germline V lookup: CDR1 KGHSH, CDR2 LQKENI. The ends were cut back, 3 bases at V and 3 bases at J, with 14 bases in the middle. The chain's CDR3 is CASSPGEGWHYGYTF. Written as DNA, the CDR3 is TGTGCCAGCTCACCGGGAGAGGGGTGGCACTATGGCTACACCTTC.

The chain carries TRBV30 and TRBJ1-1; tentatively, D is TRBD1 (5 bases). Trimming shortened V by 0 bases and J by 2 bases, and 13 bases separated the two germline ends. The CDR3 contains 15 residues. From germline, CDR1 is GTSNPN and CDR2 SVGIG (reference sequence). The CDR3 here is CAWSVRRVGNTEAFF. The CDR3 DNA is TGTGCCTGGAGTGTACGCAGGGTGGGTAACACTGAAGCTTTCTTT.

The chain employs TRBV7-2 and TRBJ1-2; the match to TRBD1 covers 10 bases. Per germline, CDR1 SGHTA and CDR2 FQGNSA. This CDR3 is 14 amino acids long. With V trimmed by 4 bases and J by 4 bases, 3 bases remained unmatched. The CDR3 DNA reads TGTGCCAGCAGCTCAGGGACAGGGGCCTATGGCTACACCTTC. It is translated as CASSSGTGAYGYTF.

This clone was counted a single time. The chain recombines TRBV4-3 with TRBJ1-2; the D gene is possibly TRBD1 (5 bases). The CDR3 sequence is 15 residues long. Trimming stripped 0 bases from V and 5 bases from J, with 13 bases between. In germline, CDR1 is LGHNA, CDR2 YSLEER. This chain's CDR3 is CASSQEGDGPYGYTF. In DNA, the CDR3 is TGCGCCAGCAGCCAAGAAGGGGACGGTCCATATGGCTACACCTTC.

The chain employs TRBV19 and TRBJ2-5, with a tentative D call TRBD1 (5 bases). This CDR3 is 15 amino acids long. Germline CDR1 is LNHDA and CDR2 is SQIVND (reference sequence). V was pared by 0 bases and J by 0 bases, with 8 bases between. This CDR3 reads CASSIDWGNQETQYF. For the CDR3, the DNA is TGTGCCAGTAGTATAGATTGGGGCAACCAAGAGACCCAGTACTTC.

This clone was observed a few times. This chain uses TRBV12-5 with TRBJ2-7; D unresolved. Germline V lookup: CDR1 LGHNT, CDR2 FRNRAP. V was shortened by 6 bases and J by 3 bases, with 9 bases between the two germline ends. The CDR3 runs to 12 residues. The CDR3 spells CASGGSFYEQYF. The CDR3 nucleotides are TGTGCTAGTGGGGGCAGCTTCTACGAGCAGTACTTC.

CDR3 nucleotides: TGTGCCAGCAGTGAAGTGGGTGAGCAGTACTTC. Translated: CASSEVGEQYF. The rearrangement uses TRBV2 and TRBJ2-7; D is unclear. The CDR3 has 11 residues. Per the germline V gene, CDR1 is SNHLY and CDR2 is FYNNEI. The ends were cut back, 1 base at V and 7 bases at J, with 5 bases in the middle.

This clone has only a few counts. The gene calls are TRBV2 and TRBJ1-6; D possibly corresponds to TRBD1 (5 bases). The V gene's germline CDR1 is SNHLY and CDR2 FYNNEI. This CDR3 region has 16 residues. Deletions cut 7 bases from V and 9 bases from J, with 22 bases between. The chain's CDR3 is CASTDLQRAGGSPLHF. The CDR3 region has the DNA TGTGCCAGCACCGACCTTCAGCGGGCTGGGGGTTCACCCCTCCACTTT.

V usage is TRBV28 and J usage is TRBJ1-2; D uncertain. Looked up from germline, CDR1 is MDHEN and CDR2 is SYDVKM. V lost 2 bases and J 5 bases, leaving 6 bases between the germline ends. The CDR3 has 12 residues. The CDR3: CASSLKDYGYTF. In DNA form, the CDR3 reads TGTGCCAGCAGTTTAAAGGATTATGGCTACACCTTC.

This clone has only a few counts. The chain employs TRBV7-9 and TRBJ1-1, with D unresolved. The ends were cut back, 3 bases at V and 1 base at J, with 9 bases in the middle. The CDR3 extends over 14 amino acids. Germline V lookup: CDR1 SEHNR, CDR2 FQNEAQ (reference sequence). The CDR3 DNA reads as TGTGCCAGCAGCTTTAGTCTGCGGAACACTGAAGCTTTCTTT. It translates to CASSFSLRNTEAFF. The entire variable domain, with the rest obtained from reference TRBV7-9 and TRBJ1-1, is as follows: DTGVSQNPRHKITKRGQNVTFRCDPISEHNRLYWYRQTLGQGPEFLTYFQNEAQLEKSRLLSDRFSAERPKGSFSTLEIQRTEQGDSAMYLCASSFSLRNTEAFFGQGTRLTVV.

The V and J genes are TRBV5-4 and TRBJ2-5; TRBD1 matches at 8 bases. Germline CDR1 SGHNT, CDR2 YYREEE (reference sequence). The ends lost 0 bases at V and 2 bases at J; junction bases unmatched: 6. This CDR3 has 16 residues. The CDR3 sequence is CASSLAGQGKQETQYF. DNA of the CDR3: TGTGCCAGCAGCTTGGCCGGACAGGGAAAGCAAGAGACCCAGTACTTC.

The chain is built from TRBV7-2 and TRBJ2-3; D perhaps matches TRBD2 (6 bases). This CDR3 comprises 15 residues. Trimming stripped 2 bases from V and 0 bases from J, with 9 bases between. Germline CDR1 reads SGHTA; CDR2 reads FQGNSA. CDR3 protein: CASSLYGTSTDTQYF. The CDR3 DNA reads as TGTGCCAGCAGCTTATACGGGACTAGCACAGATACGCAGTATTTT.